This entry concerns a single TCR beta chain. Its target is not known. With a much larger clone just one base away, this may be a read error. These data originate in a study of breast tumors, draining lymph nodes, adjacent tissues. Points from the study as a whole: Tumor TCR diversity was below lymph nodes but above nontumor tissue. Luminal-like breast cancer showed significantly greater tumor-nontumor repertoire similarity than basal-like breast cancer did. Data only fit, rather than demonstrated, lymph node origin of most tumor T cells.

The germline V gene encodes CDR1 LGHNT and CDR2 FRNRAP. CDR3 length: 16 residues. TCRdb itself ran the multiplex PCR reads through MiXCR, one entry per CDR3 protein. The repertoire holds more than 250,000 distinct CDR3 sequences, with over 25% as singletons. The lymph nodes were axillary draining lymph nodes from breast cancer patients. The source is a female donor with breast cancer. Some clones in this sample may be carry-over from other donors' samples. The material sequenced was axillary lymph node tissue. The chain employs TRBV12-5 and TRBJ1-5; D may be TRBD1 (5 bases). CDR3 in amino acids: CVSGLVLGQENQPQHF. CDR3 nucleotide sequence: TGTGTTAGTGGTTTGGTACTTGGACAAGAGAATCAGCCCCAGCATTTT.